These T cell receptor beta chains were read from a single sample in a study of glioma-infiltrating T cells. In TCRdb, the multiplex PCR reads were re-called with MiXCR into one record per CDR3 protein. The sample has 300,000 to 450,000 distinct CDR3 sequences, 41% seen once; the top ten hold around 12%. Sequenced material: glioma tissue, nonneoplastic brain tissue, or PBMCs (not recorded which). The receptors derive from a human donor with low-grade glioma or glioblastoma, undergoing nonglioma brain surgery, or in good health (not recorded which). Each CDR3 is given without its conserved first and last residue.

>TRBJ2-5|TRBV11-1
ASSLSGAQY
>TRBJ2-1|TRBV29-1
SSIGGRNEQF
>TRBJ1-5|TRBV27
ASSLVAPASNQPQH
>TRBJ1-5|TRBV5-5
ASSLWDGSNQPQH
>TRBJ2-7|TRBV20-1
SASRPWGAGGYEQY
>TRBJ1-1|TRBV6-1
ASSGGQGRTEAF
>TRBJ2-1|TRBV7-3
ASSLTRELSSYNEQF
>TRBJ2-2|TRBV27
ASRFMQNTGELF
>TRBJ1-2|TRBV28
ASSQNLGRGYGYT
>TRBJ2-7|TRBV6-1
ASLQAGDYEQY
>TRBJ1-2|TRBV6-5
ASSYSGYAGPSGRGYT
>TRBJ1-2|TRBV7-9
ASSLGRTYYGYT
>TRBJ2-7|TRBV28
ASGTPPFDCNEQY
>TRBJ1-3|TRBV4-3
ASSPESPSGNTIY
>TRBJ2-1|TRBV6-1
ASSEEAGSYNEQF
>TRBJ1-2|TRBV11-1
ASSLGRSTNYGCT
>TRBJ2-5|TRBV25-1
ASSATGEKTQY
>TRBJ2-7|TRBV27
ASSLSAGPYEQY
>TRBJ2-5|TRBV7-2
ASSRPRTGQETQY
>TRBJ2-1|TRBV4-1
ASSHLPGRSYNEQF
>TRBJ2-7|TRBV2
ASSETGTGNPFEQY
>TRBJ1-4|TRBV6-1
ASTRGGHEKLF
>TRBJ2-7|TRBV10-3
AILQGGDSSYEQY
>TRBJ1-5|TRBV20-1
SARDPTGRSQPQH
>TRBJ2-2|TRBV27
ASSSQGAIHGLAGELF
>TRBJ2-5|TRBV27
ASSLFSGASGPLGETQY
>TRBJ1-5|TRBV6-1
ASRKTRDSNQPQH
>TRBJ2-3|TRBV9
ASSRGRQLTDTQY
>TRBJ2-7|TRBV5-1
ASSLEGTGYSYEQY
>TRBJ2-7|TRBV7-2
ASSSPGQGWNEQY
>TRBJ1-2|TRBV12-3/TRBV12-4
ASTNRDNLKGYT
>TRBJ2-7|TRBV20-1
SASDGAYEQY
>TRBJ1-2|TRBV2
ASSDGSNYGYT
>TRBJ2-4|TRBV7-2
ASSLAGVAGGRRNIQY
>TRBJ2-7|TRBV12-3/TRBV12-4
ASSDGATYEQY
>TRBJ2-7|TRBV27
ASRDPGAAYPYEQY
>TRBJ2-7|TRBV19
ASTIGDEQY
>TRBJ2-7|TRBV7-2
ASSLYSTYEQY
>TRBJ1-1|TRBV19
ASSRVNTEAF
>TRBJ2-2|TRBV29-1
SVPWGPNTGELF
>TRBJ2-1|TRBV7-2
ASSPRAPGGVYEQF
>TRBJ1-6|TRBV20-1
SAGALQGPRNSPLH
>TRBJ2-3|TRBV28
ASSFQHGGPTDTQY
>TRBJ2-7|TRBV12-3/TRBV12-4
ASSLAWGTVGEQY
>TRBJ2-7|TRBV28
ASRLAGDEEQY
>TRBJ2-5|TRBV6-2/TRBV6-3
ASSPTGLTQETVEETQY
>TRBJ2-7|TRBV28
ASIVRTGARLGGYEQY
>TRBJ2-7|TRBV27
ASSLGQGASEQY
>TRBJ2-7|TRBV28
ASKPSSYEQY
>TRBJ1-1|TRBV28
ASRAQVAF
>TRBJ2-7|TRBV24-1
ATSDRSGSGYEQY
>TRBJ2-3|TRBV4-2
ASSQGTGAPDTQY
>TRBJ2-1|TRBV19
ASSPKDRAYNEQF
>TRBJ1-1|TRBV14
ASSPRTGTEAF
>TRBJ2-4|TRBV18
ASSARQALAKNIQY